This is a list of T cell receptor beta chains from one sample in a study of T cell clones after liver transplantation. Here immunoSEQ multiplex PCR was the method, and the copy in TCRdb shows in-frame clones only, minus some. The sample lists roughly 19,000 clones, more than 65% seen once, with roughly 33% in the top ten. The sample in question was CD8+ T cells from blood, obtained around 52 months after liver transplant. The receptors stem from a human patient who received a liver transplant. Some T cells may be graft donor cells. Each CDR3 is given with its conserved first and last residue. Each record gives: V gene, J gene, D gene, clone size, CDR3 DNA, CDR3 protein. The D gene is left open where the match is weak. The listing skips clone size in some rows; elsewhere it reads once, few, many or a size class.

V gene: TRBV7-3; J gene: TRBJ1-1; D gene: TRBD1; clone size: once; CDR3 DNA: TGTGCCAGCAGCTCCCAGGGGGCTGGGAACACTGAAGCTTTCTTT; CDR3 protein: CASSSQGAGNTEAFF
V gene: TRBV9; J gene: TRBJ2-2; D gene: -; clone size: -; CDR3 DNA: TGTGCCAGCAGCGGCACCGGGGAGCTGTTTTTT; CDR3 protein: CASSGTGELFF
V gene: TRBV6-5; J gene: TRBJ2-6; D gene: TRBD1; clone size: -; CDR3 DNA: TGTGCCAGCAGCCCAGAACAGGGGATAAGAGTCCTGACTTTC; CDR3 protein: CASSPEQGIRVLTF
V gene: TRBV11-2; J gene: TRBJ2-1; D gene: -; clone size: -; CDR3 DNA: TGTGCCAGCAGCTTAGTACGGAATGAGCAGTTCTTC; CDR3 protein: CASSLVRNEQFF
V gene: TRBV7-2; J gene: TRBJ2-7; D gene: -; clone size: -; CDR3 DNA: TGTGCCAGCAGCTTAGTTGCTGGGGACTACGAGCAGTACTTC; CDR3 protein: CASSLVAGDYEQYF
V gene: TRBV2; J gene: TRBJ2-3; D gene: -; clone size: once; CDR3 DNA: TGTGCCAGCGTCCTGGCGCTTTCTAGCACAGATACGCAGTATTTT; CDR3 protein: CASVLALSSTDTQYF
V gene: TRBV7-8; J gene: TRBJ2-7; D gene: -; clone size: -; CDR3 DNA: TGTGCCAGCAGCTTTCTCGCGTCTGGCTACGAGCAGTACTTC; CDR3 protein: CASSFLASGYEQYF
V gene: TRBV19; J gene: TRBJ2-7; D gene: -; clone size: -; CDR3 DNA: TGTGCCAGTAGTATAGCTGGGGAATCGGGGTACGAGCAGTACTTC; CDR3 protein: CASSIAGESGYEQYF
V gene: TRBV9; J gene: TRBJ2-3; D gene: TRBD2; clone size: -; CDR3 DNA: TGTGCCAGCAGCAGTAGCGGGGGGGCGACAGATACGCAGTATTTT; CDR3 protein: CASSSSGGATDTQYF
V gene: TRBV29-1; J gene: TRBJ1-1; D gene: -; clone size: -; CDR3 DNA: TGCAGCGTTGAACCAGAAGTAGGGAAGCCCCTCTTGAACACTGAAGCTTTCTTT; CDR3 protein: CSVEPEVGKPLLNTEAFF
V gene: TRBV28; J gene: TRBJ1-5; D gene: -; clone size: once; CDR3 DNA: TGTGCCAGCAGTTTCGCGGGCTACGGGCAGCCCCAGCATTTT; CDR3 protein: CASSFAGYGQPQHF
V gene: TRBV4-1; J gene: TRBJ2-7; D gene: TRBD1; clone size: few; CDR3 DNA: TGCGCCAGCAGCCAAGAGGGACAGGGGGCGTACGAGCAGTACTTC; CDR3 protein: CASSQEGQGAYEQYF
V gene: TRBV10-2; J gene: TRBJ2-7; D gene: TRBD2; clone size: -; CDR3 DNA: TGCGCCAGCAGTGAGTCGGGCCCGGGACTAGCGGGGGGTTGGGAGCAGTACTTC; CDR3 protein: CASSESGPGLAGGWEQYF
V gene: TRBV7-3; J gene: TRBJ1-3; D gene: TRBD1; clone size: few; CDR3 DNA: TGTGCCAGCAGCCCGACAGGGGCCGCTGGAAACACCATATATTTT; CDR3 protein: CASSPTGAAGNTIYF
V gene: TRBV27; J gene: TRBJ1-2; D gene: -; clone size: -; CDR3 DNA: TGTGCCAGCAGTGGCGGGGTTGTCTATGGCTACACCTTC; CDR3 protein: CASSGGVVYGYTF
V gene: TRBV5-6; J gene: TRBJ2-7; D gene: TRBD1; clone size: -; CDR3 DNA: TGTGCCAGCAGCTTGGGACAGGGCCACGAGCAGTACTTC; CDR3 protein: CASSLGQGHEQYF
V gene: TRBV4-1; J gene: TRBJ2-7; D gene: -; clone size: -; CDR3 DNA: TGCGCCAGCAGCCAAGAATGGGTGTACGAGCAGTACTTC; CDR3 protein: CASSQEWVYEQYF
V gene: TRBV4-1; J gene: TRBJ2-1; D gene: -; clone size: -; CDR3 DNA: TGCGCCAGCAGTCTAACGGACCTCCGGTGGGGTGAGCAGTTCTTC; CDR3 protein: CASSLTDLRWGEQFF
V gene: TRBV7-3; J gene: TRBJ2-5; D gene: TRBD1; clone size: -; CDR3 DNA: TGTGCCAGCAGCCCGGACAGGGAAGCCCAGTACTTC; CDR3 protein: CASSPDREAQYF
V gene: TRBV6-5; J gene: TRBJ1-2; D gene: -; clone size: -; CDR3 DNA: TGTGCCAGCAGTCGGGGGGACGTCCTCTATGGCTACACCTTC; CDR3 protein: CASSRGDVLYGYTF
V gene: TRBV27; J gene: TRBJ1-5; D gene: -; clone size: once; CDR3 DNA: TGTGCCAGCAGTTTCAGGAATCAGCCCCAGCATTTT; CDR3 protein: CASSFRNQPQHF
V gene: TRBV7-9; J gene: TRBJ1-2; D gene: -; clone size: -; CDR3 DNA: TGTGCCAGCAGCCCCTACCAACGGGCGTATAAGAACTATGGCTACACCTTC; CDR3 protein: CASSPYQRAYKNYGYTF
V gene: TRBV14; J gene: TRBJ1-3; D gene: -; clone size: -; CDR3 DNA: TGTGCCAGCAGCCCCGACGGCTCTGGAAACACCATATATTTT; CDR3 protein: CASSPDGSGNTIYF
V gene: TRBV4-1; J gene: TRBJ1-3; D gene: -; clone size: -; CDR3 DNA: TGCGCCAGCAGCCAAGATAACAGCCTCTCTGGAAACACCATATATTTT; CDR3 protein: CASSQDNSLSGNTIYF
V gene: TRBV10-3; J gene: TRBJ1-2; D gene: TRBD1; clone size: -; CDR3 DNA: TGTGCCATCAGTCTACTCTCCGGGACAGGGGGGGGAGGGTATGGCTACACCTTC; CDR3 protein: CAISLLSGTGGGGYGYTF
V gene: TRBV6-6; J gene: TRBJ1-4; D gene: -; clone size: -; CDR3 DNA: TGTGCCAGCAGCGCCGGGGATGAAAAACTGTTTTTT; CDR3 protein: CASSAGDEKLFF
V gene: TRBV7-9; J gene: TRBJ1-2; D gene: TRBD1; clone size: -; CDR3 DNA: TGTGCCAGCAGCTTATTACTTCCTCGGGGACAGGTAGTCTATGGCTACACCTTC; CDR3 protein: CASSLLLPRGQVVYGYTF
V gene: TRBV27; J gene: TRBJ2-7; D gene: TRBD1; clone size: once; CDR3 DNA: TGTGCCAGCAGTCCCCGGGACAGGGGGGTGCTCGAGCAGTACTTC; CDR3 protein: CASSPRDRGVLEQYF
V gene: TRBV19; J gene: TRBJ2-7; D gene: -; clone size: -; CDR3 DNA: TGTGCCAGTAGTACTCCGGGACGCAGCTCCTACGAGCAGTACTTC; CDR3 protein: CASSTPGRSSYEQYF
V gene: TRBV14; J gene: TRBJ2-7; D gene: TRBD2; clone size: once; CDR3 DNA: TGTGCCAGCAGCCAAGATCAGCGGGGGGGTACCTACGAGCAGTACTTC; CDR3 protein: CASSQDQRGGTYEQYF
V gene: TRBV28; J gene: TRBJ1-2; D gene: -; clone size: few; CDR3 DNA: TGTGCCAGCAAGACAGTGAGTAGCTATGGCTACACCTTC; CDR3 protein: CASKTVSSYGYTF
V gene: TRBV28; J gene: TRBJ2-7; D gene: TRBD1; clone size: medium-sized; CDR3 DNA: TGTGCCAGCAGTGAACAGGGGGCTTTCGAGCAGTACTTC; CDR3 protein: CASSEQGAFEQYF
V gene: TRBV27; J gene: TRBJ2-7; D gene: -; clone size: -; CDR3 DNA: TGTGCCAGCAGTTTATCGAGGGGCGAGCAGTACTTC; CDR3 protein: CASSLSRGEQYF
V gene: TRBV7-9; J gene: TRBJ2-3; D gene: -; clone size: -; CDR3 DNA: TGTGCCAGCAGCTTCTTTTTAGCATCAGATACGCAGTATTTT; CDR3 protein: CASSFFLASDTQYF
V gene: TRBV7-2; J gene: TRBJ2-3; D gene: -; clone size: -; CDR3 DNA: TGTGCCAGCAGCTTCAGCACAGATACGCAGTATTTT; CDR3 protein: CASSFSTDTQYF
V gene: TRBV6-1; J gene: TRBJ1-1; D gene: -; clone size: -; CDR3 DNA: TGTGCCAGCAGTGAAAACTCGTTGGGGTACACTGAAGCTTTCTTT; CDR3 protein: CASSENSLGYTEAFF
V gene: TRBV5-5; J gene: TRBJ2-5; D gene: TRBD2; clone size: medium-sized; CDR3 DNA: TGTGCCAGCAGGACAGGACTAGCGGGGAAAGACAGGGAGACCCAGTACTTC; CDR3 protein: CASRTGLAGKDRETQYF
V gene: TRBV2; J gene: TRBJ1-2; D gene: -; clone size: -; CDR3 DNA: TGTGCCAGCAGCGGGGCAAAGGAACACCGGGGCTATGGCTACACCTTC; CDR3 protein: CASSGAKEHRGYGYTF
V gene: TRBV2; J gene: TRBJ2-7; D gene: -; clone size: -; CDR3 DNA: TGTGCCAGTGAAGGCCGGGGAAAGTACGAGCAGTACTTC; CDR3 protein: CASEGRGKYEQYF
V gene: TRBV6-5; J gene: TRBJ1-1; D gene: -; clone size: -; CDR3 DNA: TGTGCCAGCAGCCTAAGTGGAGGGGAGGGCACTGAAGCTTTCTTT; CDR3 protein: CASSLSGGEGTEAFF
V gene: TRBV23-1; J gene: TRBJ2-7; D gene: -; clone size: -; CDR3 DNA: TGCGCCCGGTGGCGGGACCAGGCCTACGAGCAGTACTTC; CDR3 protein: CARWRDQAYEQYF
V gene: TRBV11-2; J gene: TRBJ2-5; D gene: -; clone size: -; CDR3 DNA: TGTGCCAGCACCTATGAAGGGGGGGTGGGTGAGACCCAGTACTTC; CDR3 protein: CASTYEGGVGETQYF
V gene: TRBV13; J gene: TRBJ2-1; D gene: TRBD1; clone size: once; CDR3 DNA: TGTGCCAGCAGCTCGGGCCGACAGGGTTCCTACAATGAGCAGTTCTTC; CDR3 protein: CASSSGRQGSYNEQFF
V gene: TRBV28; J gene: TRBJ2-1; D gene: TRBD1; clone size: -; CDR3 DNA: TGTGCCAGCACATTGCGGACAGGACCATACAATGAGCAGTTCTTC; CDR3 protein: CASTLRTGPYNEQFF
V gene: TRBV5-1; J gene: TRBJ2-1; D gene: -; clone size: -; CDR3 DNA: TGCGCCAGCAGCTTAGAGGACGGAGCCTACAATGAGCAGTTCTTC; CDR3 protein: CASSLEDGAYNEQFF
V gene: TRBV4-2; J gene: TRBJ1-2; D gene: TRBD1; clone size: once; CDR3 DNA: TGTGCCAGCAGCCAAGATCCAGGTGGGACAGGGTTTGGCTACACCTTC; CDR3 protein: CASSQDPGGTGFGYTF
V gene: TRBV9; J gene: TRBJ2-7; D gene: -; clone size: -; CDR3 DNA: TGTGCCAGCAGCGTAGACGGAGAGTACTACGAGCAGTACTTC; CDR3 protein: CASSVDGEYYEQYF
V gene: TRBV7-8; J gene: TRBJ2-1; D gene: -; clone size: -; CDR3 DNA: TGTGCCAGCAGCCCCAAGGTATGGGGGGCCTACAATGAGCAGTTCTTC; CDR3 protein: CASSPKVWGAYNEQFF
V gene: TRBV5-6; J gene: TRBJ2-7; D gene: -; clone size: -; CDR3 DNA: TGTGCCAGCAGAGAAGGAAACTACGAGCAGTACTTC; CDR3 protein: CASREGNYEQYF